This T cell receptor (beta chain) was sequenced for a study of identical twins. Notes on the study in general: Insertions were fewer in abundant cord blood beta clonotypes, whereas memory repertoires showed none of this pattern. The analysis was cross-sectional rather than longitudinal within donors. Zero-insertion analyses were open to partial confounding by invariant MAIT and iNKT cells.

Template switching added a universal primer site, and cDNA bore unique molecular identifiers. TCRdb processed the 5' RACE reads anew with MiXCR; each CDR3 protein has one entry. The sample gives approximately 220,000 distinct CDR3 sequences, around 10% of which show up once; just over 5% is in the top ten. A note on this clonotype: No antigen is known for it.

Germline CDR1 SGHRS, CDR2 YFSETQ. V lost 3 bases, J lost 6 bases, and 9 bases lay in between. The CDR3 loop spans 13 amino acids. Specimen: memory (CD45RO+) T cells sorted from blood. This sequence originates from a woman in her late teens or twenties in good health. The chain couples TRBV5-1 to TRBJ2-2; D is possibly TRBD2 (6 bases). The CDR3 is CASSSREAGELFF. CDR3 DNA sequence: TGCGCCAGCAGCTCTAGGGAGGCCGGGGAGCTGTTTTTT.